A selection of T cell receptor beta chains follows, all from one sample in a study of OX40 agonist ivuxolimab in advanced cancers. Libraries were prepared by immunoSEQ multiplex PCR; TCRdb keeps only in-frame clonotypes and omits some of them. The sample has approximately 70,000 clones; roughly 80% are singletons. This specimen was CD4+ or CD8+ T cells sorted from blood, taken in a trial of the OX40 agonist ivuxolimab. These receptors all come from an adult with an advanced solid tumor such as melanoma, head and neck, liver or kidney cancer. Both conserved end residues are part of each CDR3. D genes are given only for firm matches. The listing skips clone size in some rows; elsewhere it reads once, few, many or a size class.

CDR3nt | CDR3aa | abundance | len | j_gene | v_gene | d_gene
TGTGCCAGCTCAATAGAGCCTGATACGCAGTATTTT | CASSIEPDTQYF | - | 12 | TRBJ2-3 | TRBV18 | -
TGTGCCAGCAGTGCCCTGGGGCCCCTCACCACGAAAGCGACCCAGTACTTC | CASSALGPLTTKATQYF | - | 17 | TRBJ2-5 | TRBV6-1 | -
TGTGCCAGCAGATCACAGGGAAGCTATGGCTACACCTTC | CASRSQGSYGYTF | - | 13 | TRBJ1-2 | TRBV2 | -
TGTGCCAGTGGACTTACAGGGGGCAATCAGCCCCAGCATTTT | CASGLTGGNQPQHF | - | 14 | TRBJ1-5 | TRBV19 | TRBD1
TGTGCCAGCAGCCGGAACGACAGGAACAATGAGCAGTTCTTC | CASSRNDRNNEQFF | - | 14 | TRBJ2-1 | TRBV2 | -
TGTGCCAGCAGCGCCGGGACGGTCCCCTACGAGCAGTACTTC | CASSAGTVPYEQYF | - | 14 | TRBJ2-7 | TRBV9 | -
TGTGCCAGCTCACCACAGGTTTCTGGAAACACCATATATTTT | CASSPQVSGNTIYF | - | 14 | TRBJ1-3 | TRBV18 | -
TGTGCCAGCAGCTTAACTCACCTCGGACAAAATAAGAAAGAGACCCAGTACTTC | CASSLTHLGQNKKETQYF | - | 18 | TRBJ2-5 | TRBV11-2 | -
TGTGCCAGCAGCCAAGTGCCCGGCAGGGTATATGGCTACACCTTC | CASSQVPGRVYGYTF | few | 15 | TRBJ1-2 | TRBV14 | -
TGCGCCAGCATTCCGACTAGCGGGGGGTACGAGCAGTACTTC | CASIPTSGGYEQYF | - | 14 | TRBJ2-7 | TRBV10-2 | TRBD2
TGTGCCAGCAGTCCGGGACTAGCGGGGGGGCCGACCGGGGAGCTGTTTTTT | CASSPGLAGGPTGELFF | - | 17 | TRBJ2-2 | TRBV27 | TRBD2
TGTGCCAGCGGGGTAACAGATACGCAGTATTTT | CASGVTDTQYF | - | 11 | TRBJ2-3 | TRBV28 | -
TGTGCCATCAGTGAGATACCTAATGAAAAACTGTTTTTT | CAISEIPNEKLFF | - | 13 | TRBJ1-4 | TRBV10-3 | -
TGTGCCAGCAGCGACACCGGGAATAGCAATCAGCCCCAGCATTTT | CASSDTGNSNQPQHF | - | 15 | TRBJ1-5 | TRBV7-9 | -
TGCGCCAGCAGCCAAGGGGTGGTCAGGACCGATGAGCAGTTCTTC | CASSQGVVRTDEQFF | - | 15 | TRBJ2-1 | TRBV4-1 | -
TGTGCCAGCAGTCCGGGACGAAACTCTGGAAACACCATATATTTT | CASSPGRNSGNTIYF | - | 15 | TRBJ1-3 | TRBV6-5 | -
TGTGCCAGCAGTCGGGGGGTCGGATCACCCCTCCACTTT | CASSRGVGSPLHF | - | 13 | TRBJ1-6 | TRBV27 | -
TGTGCCAGCAGTTTCTCCACCCTCGACAGCAGCTCTGGAAACACCATATATTTT | CASSFSTLDSSSGNTIYF | - | 18 | TRBJ1-3 | TRBV28 | -
TGTGCCAGCTCTCGGGCGGGTCGACCCTCGGGGAAAGGGACTGGAAACACCATATATTTT | CASSRAGRPSGKGTGNTIYF | - | 20 | TRBJ1-3 | TRBV18 | -
TGTGCCAGTAGTTTTGCACGTGGGACAGAGACCTACGAGCAGTACTTC | CASSFARGTETYEQYF | - | 16 | TRBJ2-7 | TRBV19 | TRBD1
TGCGCCAGCAGCCAAGATTGGAGTTCAGTAGTGTACTACGAGCAGTACTTC | CASSQDWSSVVYYEQYF | - | 17 | TRBJ2-7 | TRBV4-1 | -
TGTGCCAGCAGTTTGGCGCAGGGGAGGTATGGCTACACCTTC | CASSLAQGRYGYTF | - | 14 | TRBJ1-2 | TRBV28 | -
TGCGCCAGCAGTGAGCCGTCACAGGGCAACACTGAAGCTTTCTTT | CASSEPSQGNTEAFF | - | 15 | TRBJ1-1 | TRBV10-1 | -
TGTGCCAGCAGCGGGACGACGGGGGCAGCTAATGAAAAACTGTTTTTT | CASSGTTGAANEKLFF | - | 16 | TRBJ1-4 | TRBV9 | -